Listed below are T cell receptor beta chains from one sample, sequenced in a study of T cells expressing NK-cell markers. TCRdb re-called the 5' RACE reads and catalogs CDR3 proteins one per entry, DNA excluded. Recorded for this sample: about 390,000 distinct CDR3 sequences. The sample was blood T cells: a sorted CD56 or NKG2C T cell subset, CD4+ or CD8+ T cells, or bulk PBMC T cells (not recorded which). All receptors come from a woman aged 45 to 65 in good health. CDR3s include the opening cysteine and the closing phenylalanine or tryptophan.

CDR3aa,v_gene,j_gene
CASSEIAGNNEQFF,TRBV3-1,TRBJ2-1
CASSQVSGNSYNEQFF,TRBV4-1,TRBJ2-1
CASRTDSRDNQPQHF,TRBV6-5,TRBJ1-5
CASSRTGSAQYF,TRBV27,TRBJ2-5
CAWSNQLAGTLRRNEQFF,TRBV30,TRBJ2-1
CSASGPLVRENNYEQFF,TRBV20-1,TRBJ2-1
CASSPRGAVNEKLFF,TRBV5-1,TRBJ1-4
CATSRDPVAGGDTQYF,TRBV15,TRBJ2-3
CASSSPTSGRTETQYF,TRBV14,TRBJ2-5
CASSFPGPSYEQYF,TRBV5-1,TRBJ2-7
CASRDRGGYEQYF,TRBV19,TRBJ2-7
CASSLSRMGSGANVLTF,TRBV5-1,TRBJ2-6
CAITAASGRFETQYF,TRBV10-3,TRBJ2-5
CTSRARGLDQETQYF,TRBV2,TRBJ2-5
CSARDRGTGGYEQYF,TRBV20-1,TRBJ2-7
CASSQAGTSTETQYF,TRBV3-1,TRBJ2-5
CSAHGPPEVKNIQYF,TRBV20-1,TRBJ2-4
CASSTGTQRTEKLFF,TRBV12-3/TRBV12-4,TRBJ1-4
CASGTSGRVNEQFF,TRBV12-3/TRBV12-4,TRBJ2-1
CASSPKFEQYF,TRBV7-8,TRBJ2-7
CASSIDWGTYDDGYTF,TRBV19,TRBJ1-2
CASSQQNEQFF,TRBV4-1,TRBJ2-1
CASSPRPTGASEKLFF,TRBV9,TRBJ1-4
CASSSLVTGQETQYF,TRBV27,TRBJ2-5
CASSIHSMVTTYGYTF,TRBV7-9,TRBJ1-2
CSASLERDYNEQFF,TRBV20-1,TRBJ2-1
CASSGLAGNVPGELFF,TRBV6-1,TRBJ2-2